This T cell receptor beta chain was profiled in a study of shared clonotypes between healthy human individuals. Study results and limitations: Shared clonotypes across all four donors exceeded non-shared ones in generation probability.

An assay was performed, and its level was deep. Generated by immunoSEQ multiplex PCR, the TCRdb table keeps only in-frame clones and is missing some. Among around 100,000 clones, 67% were seen once, and the ten largest hold more than 40%. This clone was seen only a few times. Its specificity is unknown. The origin of this receptor is a man aged 25 to 40 in good health. Sequencing was performed on memory CD8+ T cells sorted from blood. Indicated subset: CD45RO+ cells pooled with CCR7-negative TemRA cells.

Here the CDR3 reads CASSAGEGPSGSYEQYF. As DNA, the CDR3 is TGTGCCAGCAGTGCCGGTGAAGGGCCTAGCGGGAGCTACGAGCAGTACTTC. The V gene is TRBV6-1, the J gene TRBJ2-7; 10 nucleotides line up with TRBD2. CDR3 length: 17 residues. J lost 3 bases, V lost 4 bases, and 12 bases had no gene match. Per the germline V gene, CDR1 is MNHNS and CDR2 is SASEGT.